This T cell receptor (beta chain) was recorded in a study of molecular identifiers for immune sequencing clone quantification (dated by TCRdb to 2016 to 2019). Describing the broader study: For a replicate experiment, RNA from approximately 20,000 or 100,000 naive CD8 T cells was divided into five aliquots, and four of the five aliquots were sequenced. CD8 T cells were used in a methods study to benchmark molecular-identifier clustering-based TCR repertoire sequencing (MIDCIRS) and TCR RNA copy counting. Study-wide conclusions, independent of this receptor: Without barcode sub-clustering, chimeric consensus sequences inflated TCR diversity; chimeras reached as high as 47%. Even against a background of 750,000 to 1,000,000 naive CD8 T cells, spiked-in Jurkat TCR RNA amounting to a single cell's worth was reported to be detectable. Modeling estimated 3 to 3.5 recovered TCR RNA copies per cell, compared with about 10 by digital PCR, which implies roughly 30% capture efficiency. Highly expanded clone sizes could be underestimated because identical TCR molecules may share a barcode. Spiked-in Jurkat TCR RNA (approximately eleven copies' worth), which is not part of the donor repertoire, was contained in the naive libraries. In CMV-specific effector cells, clones with more than 20 RNA copies accounted for over 97% of molecules, whereas in naive cells such clones accounted for under 1%.

The germline V gene (reference sequence) provides CDR1 LNHNV and CDR2 YYDKDF. The CDR3 goes from the cysteine to the phenylalanine over 17 residues. Only CDR3 DNA remains: 51 bases, in frame from the first base. Library method: PCR. Sequenced on a NextSeq 500. Bulk TCR libraries were generated as previously described, with the TCR primers listed in Table S5 used. Purification of total RNA was performed with the Qiagen AllPrep DNA/RNA kit. Before analysis, reads from multiple sequencing runs of the same library were pooled. The study's own analysis went as follows. Reads were retained only if their TCR constant sequence matched exactly, and those retained reads were trimmed to 150 nt and grouped according to their 12-nt molecular barcodes. Reads in each barcode group were sub-clustered using a 15% Levenshtein threshold, and a quality-weighted consensus sequence was built for each RNA molecule. Non-functional sequences were removed, as were lower-count sequences one edit away from another. On the basis of fitting two negative binomial distributions, barcode sub-clusters with fewer than 20% of the maximum read count were discarded. The public reads were run again by TCRdb, first through fastp at Q25 and then through MiXCR, and only productive beta chains were kept. Under each unique CDR3 protein, matching rows form one entry showing the most common genes and DNA. These V and J calls originate from TCRdb's pipeline instead of the authors' own analysis. Across this sample there are 490,000 or so distinct CDR3 sequences, with approximately 25% seen only once. The ten largest account for 0.7% to 0.9% of the sample.

Libraries of naive CD8 T cells were generated from about 19,000 to 1,100,000 sorted cells, with 10%, 30% or 50% of the purified RNA used. On a BD FACSAria II, naive CD8 T cells were FACS-sorted as CD8+CD4-CCR7+CD45RA+ and collected into RLT Plus buffer. To test detection sensitivity, Jurkat RNA equal to about nine TCR copies was added to samples of roughly 18,000-1,100,000 naive CD8 T cells. CD8 T cells were enriched with RosetteSep CD8+ T Cell Enrichment Cocktail and Ficoll-Paque, followed by ACK red cell lysis. With respect to this clonotype: The target of this receptor is not known. Germline and junction disagree at one end, which may indicate a read error.

The receptor chain draws on TRBV15 and TRBJ1-4, and 12 junctional nucleotides match TRBD1. This TCR was recovered from a human donor in good health. Some libraries in this study had Jurkat cell RNA spiked in. The sample comprised naive CD8+ T cells from blood, with Jurkat cell RNA spiked in. The intended sense of this specimen's cell subset or site label: FACS-sorted CD8+CD4-CCR7+CD45RA+ naive T cells. In nucleotides, the sequence is TGTGCCACCAGCAGTTGGGACAGGGGGCACAGTAATGAAAAACTGGTTTTT. Translated, it reads CATSSWDRGHSNEKLVF. With all but the CDR3 taken from the reference TRBV15 and TRBJ1-4 genes, the full variable domain is: DAMVIQNPRYQVTQFGKPVTLSCSQTLNHNVMYWYQQKSSQAPKLLFHYYDKDFNNEADTPDNFQSRRPNTSFCFLDIRSPGLGDTAMYLCATSSWDRGHSNEKLVFGSGTQLSVL.